This TCR beta chain was recovered during a study of regulatory T cells in long-lasting Graves disease. Whole-study findings and limits: Persistent patients shared more public clonotypes (around 2,500) than newly diagnosed patients (around 910).

Of note for this clonotype: What it recognizes is unknown.

TCR beta libraries were built with iRepertoire HTBI primers and Arm-PCR of CDR3 regions. Using its own MiXCR run on the multiplex PCR reads, TCRdb lists one record per CDR3 protein. Of around 400,000 distinct CDR3 sequences in the sample, around 15% were seen once. Time point denoted: newly diagnosed GD, antithyroid drugs for less than 3 months. Extracted PBMC RNA gave rise to the TCR library. The sample was peripheral blood mononuclear cells (PBMCs), taken at new diagnosis, from a patient treated with antithyroid drugs. The clonotype comes from a female donor with Graves disease.

The CDR3 loop reads CASRGPPFYGYTF. The CDR3 DNA sequence: TGTGCCAGCAGGGGACCTCCTTTCTATGGCTACACCTTC. The V gene is TRBV11-2, the J gene TRBJ1-2; D perhaps matches TRBD1 (5 bases). The CDR3 has 13 amino acids. Trimming took off 6 bases at V and 4 bases at J, with 12 bases between the two ends. Germline V gene sequence: CDR1 SGHAT, CDR2 FQNNGV. The complete variable domain, with remaining parts taken from reference TRBV11-2 and TRBJ1-2, reads EAGVAQSPRYKIIEKRQSVAFWCNPISGHATLYWYQQILGQGPKLLIQFQNNGVVDDSQLPKDRFSAERLKGVDSTLKIQPAKLEDSAVYLCASRGPPFYGYTFGSGTRLTVV.